This T cell receptor beta chain was sequenced for a study of T cell repertoires in cytomegalovirus infection. Study results and caveats: Summed frequency of public TCR beta families distinguished CMV carriers with the relevant HLA.

This clonotype was detected only a few times. What it binds is unknown. One entry per CDR3 protein results from TCRdb running MiXCR on the reads. The table records 250,000 to 400,000 distinct CDR3 sequences, just under 25% of them present only once. Trimming removed 4 bases at V and 4 bases at J, with 18 bases between. Germline V gene data show CDR1 as SGHDT and CDR2 as YYEEEE. CDR3 length equals 16 residues. Sequenced material: cultured PBMCs, taken from culture after CMV antigen stimulation. This TCR came from a human donor in good health (CMV status not recorded). Some clones in this sample may be carry-over from other donors' samples. V is TRBV5-6 and J is TRBJ2-1, with no clear D. The CDR3 DNA follows: TGTGCCAGCAGCCGCTGGACGGATGATTATTACAATGAGCAGTTCTTC. This codes for CASSRWTDDYYNEQFF.